The present TCR beta chain was sequenced within a study of blood T cell repertoires in COVID-19 (dated by TCRdb to the early 2020s). In the study overall: Collaborator samples came from the United States, Italy and Spain and covered acute and convalescent phases of COVID-19. The material from the prospective study consisted of cDNA or gDNA derived from T cells, B-cell-depleted T cells, or PBMCs. The dataset comprised deeply sampled blood TCRbeta repertoires from subjects exposed to, actively infected with, or recovered from COVID-19. A freely available public database, intended as a resource for researchers studying the immune response to SARS-CoV-2, is where the repertoires were released. The samples were drawn from the first 160 participants of the ongoing ImmuneRACE study and from more than 1,000 subjects provided by 6 global collaborators. Sample metadata almost always included a de-identified subject ID, COVID-19 status, age in years and sex. Where HLA class I and class II types were available, the types were taken from metadata supplied by the sample provider, not from assay-based typing.

TCRbeta CDR3 regions were amplified from genomic DNA by means of the immunoSEQ Assay, a bias-controlled multiplex PCR. Per the original workflow: The number of nucleated cells in each sample was estimated by amplification of reference gene primers within the assay. Sequence reads were collapsed and filtered to measure the absolute abundance of every unique TCRbeta CDR3 rearrangement. Productive Simpson clonality was computed per sample as the square root of Simpson's diversity index over productive rearrangements. TCRdb holds this immuneACCESS table with in-frame rearrangements only. Some clones are missing; in checked studies, unresolved V genes explain under half, and the rest has no known cause. Clonal size and the V and J genes are those of that table, whereas D and trimming came from the DNA. Counted in this sample were about 76,000 clones; around 91% of them appeared once. The ten largest clones take up approximately 5.3% of the sample.

Each collaborating institution followed its own protocols to collect whole blood in K2EDTA tubes. Collaborator samples were shipped for TCRbeta analysis as frozen whole blood, isolated PBMCs, or DNA extracted from either sample type. On the study overall, not on this receptor specifically: The quantity of clinical and demographic metadata differed by source and by participant and was supplied without curation.

As regards this clone: It has no known antigen specificity. The input lacks base qualities; no much larger clone sits a single base away.

CDR1 and CDR2 are read off the germline V gene as MGHDK and SYGVNS. The germline V and J ends show losses of 3 bases and 6 bases respectively, and no gene match explains 7 bases of the junction. The CDR3 starts with the cysteine, ends with the phenylalanine, and has 16 residues. The only DNA kept is the CDR3, 48 bases in frame from the first base. Sequencing used peripheral blood. This TCR was sampled from a human donor in a cohort sampled during active COVID-19. The rearrangement combines TRBV25-1 with TRBJ1-6; the central 8 bases match TRBD1. The sequenced DNA: TGTGCCAGCAGTGAGCGACAGGGGATCGGTAATTCACCCCTCCACTTT. This is translated as CASSERQGIGNSPLHF.